The 21 T cell receptor beta chains given below trace back to one sample, sequenced in a study of cytomegalovirus exposure and HLA in healthy donors. It was with 60 Vbeta and 13 Jbeta primers that the PCR ran. Some clones are missing from TCRdb's copy, which holds only in-frame ones; the method was immunoSEQ multiplex PCR. In the table there are around 99,000 clones, around two thirds of which are singletons. The sequenced sample was PBMCs. Receptors originate from a woman aged 40-49 years in good health and CMV-seropositive.

V and J are TRBV7-9 and TRBJ1-1; 9 nucleotides line up with TRBD1. Germline CDR1 reads SEHNR; CDR2 reads FQNEAQ (reference sequence). The CDR3 runs to 16 residues. J was trimmed by 1 base and V by 2 bases; bases with no gene match: 5. CDR3 bases: TGTGCCAGCAGCTTAACAACGGGACAGGGGAACACTGAAGCTTTCTTT. Translation: CASSLTTGQGNTEAFF. Using reference TRBV7-9 and TRBJ1-1 for the parts outside the CDR3, the full variable domain is DTGVSQNPRHKITKRGQNVTFRCDPISEHNRLYWYRQTLGQGPEFLTYFQNEAQLEKSRLLSDRFSAERPKGSFSTLEIQRTEQGDSAMYLCASSLTTGQGNTEAFFGQGTRLTVV.

This chain connects TRBV6-4 to TRBJ2-2; maybe TRBD1 (5 bases). Germline CDR1 and CDR2: MRHNA and SNTAGT. Trimming shortened V by 5 bases and J by 6 bases, and 16 bases separated the two germline ends. The CDR3 has 15 residues. As DNA, the CDR3 is TGTGCCAGCAGTCCCAGGCAGGGCTCCCCCGGGGAGCTGTTTTTT. As protein: CASSPRQGSPGELFF.

This chain connects TRBV7-9 to TRBJ1-1, with TRBD1 matching over 7 bases. CDR3 size: 13 residues. V was clipped by 5 bases and J by 1 base; unmatched bases: 1. The germline V gene encodes CDR1 SEHNR and CDR2 FQNEAQ (reference sequence). The CDR3 is CASSTGENTEAFF. The CDR3 DNA is TGTGCCAGCAGCACAGGGGAGAACACTGAAGCTTTCTTT.

Only a few counts were recorded for this clone. The chain links TRBV10-3 to TRBJ1-2; D may be TRBD1 (5 bases). V was cut by 0 bases and J by 4 bases, with 15 bases left in between. Germline CDR1 is ENHRY and CDR2 is SYGVKD. The CDR3 contains 16 residues. The DNA of the CDR3 is TGTGCCATCAGTGAGTCGACAGAGGTCCCCCTCTATGGCTACACCTTC. Translation gives CAISESTEVPLYGYTF.

The V gene is TRBV7-9, the J gene TRBJ2-4; 7 nucleotides agree with TRBD2. The CDR3 consists of 11 residues. The germline V gene has CDR1 SEHNR and CDR2 FQNEAQ (reference sequence). V lost 8 bases to trimming and J lost 9 bases; unmatched junction nucleotides: 4. The CDR3 nucleotides are TGTGCCAGCGATTGGGAGGGCATTCAGTACTTC. The encoded protein is CASDWEGIQYF.

This clone was seen a handful of times. The chain is built from TRBV2 and TRBJ2-1, with a tentative D call TRBD2 (6 bases). V was clipped by 5 bases and J by 9 bases, with 11 bases between them. Germline CDR1 reads SNHLY; CDR2 reads FYNNEI. The length of the CDR3 is 12 residues. In nucleotides, the CDR3 is TGTGCCAGCAGTTCTTCTAGCGCTGAGCAGTTCTTC. It yields the protein CASSSSSAEQFF.

The CDR3 DNA reads TGTGCCAGCAGCTTGGCTGGGGGCAACACTGAAGCTTTCTTT. Amino acid sequence: CASSLAGGNTEAFF. The chain employs TRBV5-5 and TRBJ1-1; the D gene is possibly TRBD1 (6 bases). CDR1 and CDR2 (germline): SGHKS, YYEKEE (reference sequence). This CDR3 has 14 amino acids. Trimming took off 0 bases at V and 2 bases at J, with 8 bases between the two ends.

The chain recombines TRBV7-8 with TRBJ2-5; 9 nucleotides agree with TRBD1. V dropped 7 bases and J dropped 6; count of bases not matched to a gene: 9. Germline values: CDR1 SGHVS, CDR2 FQNEAQ. CDR3 length: 14 residues. The CDR3 bases are TGTGCCAGCAACAAGGGGACAGGGTCGAAGACCCAGTACTTC. As protein: CASNKGTGSKTQYF.

This rearrangement joins TRBV2 to TRBJ1-4, with a possible D match to TRBD1 (5 bases). The CDR3 runs to 14 residues. CDR1 SNHLY and CDR2 FYNNEI come from the germline V gene. Trimming removed 5 bases from V and 7 bases from J, with 14 bases in between. The CDR3 loop reads CASSFPGDGEKLFF. Here the CDR3 DNA reads TGTGCCAGCAGTTTCCCGGGGGATGGTGAAAAACTGTTTTTT.

The chain recombines TRBV30 with TRBJ1-5; possibly TRBD1 for D (5 bases). The CDR3 runs to 15 residues. Germline V gene data show CDR1 as GTSNPN and CDR2 as SVGIG (reference sequence). Trimming took off 1 base at V and 5 bases at J, with 15 bases between the two ends. CDR3 sequence: CAWSERGGGDQPQHF. CDR3 nucleotide sequence: TGTGCCTGGAGTGAACGGGGGGGTGGGGATCAGCCCCAGCATTTT.

V gene TRBV27 combines with J gene TRBJ2-1; a weak D match, TRBD1 (6 bases). V was shortened by 3 bases and J by 6 bases, with 12 bases between the two germline ends. Germline-derived CDR1 and CDR2 are MNHEY and SMNVEV (reference sequence). This CDR3 is built from 14 residues. The CDR3 coding sequence is TGTGCCAGCAGTTTCAGGGGTGGGGCCAATGAGCAGTTCTTC. Translation: CASSFRGGANEQFF.

The J gene is TRBJ1-1, the V gene TRBV28; D possibly corresponds to TRBD1 (6 bases). This CDR3 is 15 amino acids long. The V gene lost 10 bases and the J gene lost 0 bases, with 18 bases spanning the gap. Germline CDR1 is MDHEN and CDR2 is SYDVKM. The chain's CDR3 is CATKPPGQVNTEAFF. DNA for the CDR3: TGTGCCACCAAACCCCCGGGACAAGTGAACACTGAAGCTTTCTTT. The complete variable domain, with remaining parts taken from reference TRBV28 and TRBJ1-1, reads DVKVTQSSRYLVKRTGEKVFLECVQDMDHENMFWYRQDPGLGLRLIYFSYDVKMKEKGDIPEGYSVSREKKERFSLILESASTNQTSMYLCATKPPGQVNTEAFFGQGTRLTVV.

This clone was counted only a few times. The V call is TRBV19, the J call TRBJ1-4, with no clear D. The length of the CDR3 is 16 residues. V was cut by 6 bases and J by 3 bases, with 17 bases left in between. Germline V gives CDR1 LNHDA, CDR2 SQIVND (reference sequence). CDR3 bases: TGTGCCAGTAGACCCGGGGAAGCCGTATCTAATGAAAAACTGTTTTTT. It is translated as CASRPGEAVSNEKLFF.

Points on this clone: Other nucleotide sequences in the sample specify the same CDR3. The chain has TRBV9 and TRBJ2-1; D is possibly TRBD1 (7 bases). The germline V and J ends were trimmed by 0 bases and 6 bases, with 13 bases remaining between them. Germline V CDR1 and CDR2: SGDLS, YYNGEE. CDR3 length equals 15 residues. The CDR3 protein is CASSVEGQGGNEQFF. In nucleotides, the CDR3 is TGTGCCAGCAGCGTAGAGGGCCAGGGGGGCAATGAGCAGTTCTTC.

The V and J genes are TRBV27 and TRBJ1-3; D gene ambiguous. V was trimmed by 2 bases and J by 0 bases, leaving 5 bases between them. This CDR3 region has 14 residues. CDR1 is MNHEY, CDR2 SMNVEV, per germline (reference sequence). Here the CDR3 reads CASSLGHSGNTIYF. CDR3 sequence (DNA): TGTGCCAGCAGTTTAGGGCACTCTGGAAACACCATATATTTT.

J is TRBJ2-1 and V is TRBV30, with D perhaps matching TRBD1 (6 bases). The CDR3 totals 14 residues. Germline CDR1 and CDR2: GTSNPN and SVGIG (reference sequence). V shed 1 base and J shed 5 bases, with 12 bases lying between them. Written as DNA, the CDR3 is TGTGCCTGGAGTGCCGGGACAATGAACAATGAGCAGTTCTTC. It specifies CAWSAGTMNNEQFF. Full variable domain (rest looked up from reference TRBV30 and TRBJ2-1): SQTIHQWPATLVQPVGSPLSLECTVEGTSNPNLYWYRQAAGRGLQLLFYSVGIGQISSEVPQNLSASRPQDRQFILSSKKLLLSDSGFYLCAWSAGTMNNEQFFGPGTRLTVL.

This clone was observed once. This chain connects TRBV7-2 to TRBJ2-5; D is possibly TRBD2 (6 bases). Deletions cut 5 bases from V and 4 bases from J, with 14 bases between. Germline V gives CDR1 SGHTA, CDR2 FQGNSA. The CDR3 is 14 amino acids. CDR3 in DNA: TGTGCCAGCAGCCCGGGACTCCCTGGAGAGACCCAGTACTTC. Its translation is CASSPGLPGETQYF.

The J gene is TRBJ1-1, the V gene TRBV30; maybe TRBD1 (6 bases). In germline, CDR1 is GTSNPN, CDR2 SVGIG (reference sequence). The CDR3 length is 11 residues. Between the trimmed V and J ends, which lost 7 bases and 5 bases, there was a span of 11 bases. CDR3 sequence: CASGTNTEAFF. In DNA form, the CDR3 reads TGTGCCTCCGGGACAAATACTGAAGCTTTCTTT.

This clone was detected only once. The chain links TRBV5-1 to TRBJ1-5, with D possibly matching TRBD1 (6 bases). V gave up 0 bases and J gave up 4 bases, with 14 bases separating them. This CDR3 comprises 16 residues. Germline loops: CDR1 SGHRS, CDR2 YFSETQ. CDR3 loop: CASSLGPRDKNQPQHF. DNA for the CDR3: TGCGCCAGCAGCTTGGGACCCCGGGACAAGAATCAGCCCCAGCATTTT. Using reference TRBV5-1 and TRBJ1-5 for the parts outside the CDR3, the full variable domain is KAGVTQTPRYLIKTRGQQVTLSCSPISGHRSVSWYQQTPGQGLQFLFEYFSETQRNKGNFPGRFSGRQFSNSRSEMNVSTLELGDSALYLCASSLGPRDKNQPQHFGDGTRLSIL.

CDR3 sequence: CASSPGQGDAEAFF. Written as DNA, the CDR3 is TGTGCCAGCAGCCCGGGACAGGGAGATGCTGAAGCTTTCTTT. The V call is TRBV7-8, the J call TRBJ1-1; 9 nucleotides match TRBD1. The germline gives CDR1 SGHVS, CDR2 FQNEAQ. The CDR3 spans 14 residues. J was trimmed by 6 bases and V by 5 bases; bases with no gene match: 7.

The chain couples TRBV10-3 to TRBJ2-2; 8 bases map to TRBD2. V trimming: 7 bases; J trimming: 5 bases; junction bases outside the gene matches: 6. The CDR3 totals 14 residues. Germline V gives CDR1 ENHRY, CDR2 SYGVKD. CDR3 sequence: CAIKAGAGTGELFF. The DNA for the CDR3 is TGTGCCATCAAAGCGGGGGCCGGGACCGGGGAGCTGTTTTTT.